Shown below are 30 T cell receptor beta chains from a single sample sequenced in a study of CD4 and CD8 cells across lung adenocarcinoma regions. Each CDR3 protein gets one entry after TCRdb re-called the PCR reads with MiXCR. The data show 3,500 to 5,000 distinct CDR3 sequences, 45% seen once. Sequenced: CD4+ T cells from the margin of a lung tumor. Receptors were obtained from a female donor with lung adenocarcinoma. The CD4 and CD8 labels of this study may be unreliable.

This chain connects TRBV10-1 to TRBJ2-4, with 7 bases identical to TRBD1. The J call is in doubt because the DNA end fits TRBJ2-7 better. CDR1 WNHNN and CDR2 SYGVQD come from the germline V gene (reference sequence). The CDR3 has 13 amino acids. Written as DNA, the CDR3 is TGCGCCAGCAGCGCGGACAGGTTCTACGAGCAGTACTTC. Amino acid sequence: CASSADRFYEQYF.

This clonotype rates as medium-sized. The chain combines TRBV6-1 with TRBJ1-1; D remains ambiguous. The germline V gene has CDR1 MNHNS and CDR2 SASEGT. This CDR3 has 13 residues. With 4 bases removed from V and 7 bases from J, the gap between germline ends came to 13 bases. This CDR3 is CASSGTGPGEAFF. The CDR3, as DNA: TGTGCCAGCAGTGGAACGGGTCCCGGTGAAGCTTTCTTT.

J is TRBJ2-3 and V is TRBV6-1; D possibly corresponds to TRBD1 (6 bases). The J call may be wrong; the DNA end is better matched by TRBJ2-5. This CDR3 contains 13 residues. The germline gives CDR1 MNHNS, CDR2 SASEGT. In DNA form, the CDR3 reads TGTGCCAGCAGTACCCAGGGGAAAGAGACCCAGTACTTC. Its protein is CASSTQGKETQYF.

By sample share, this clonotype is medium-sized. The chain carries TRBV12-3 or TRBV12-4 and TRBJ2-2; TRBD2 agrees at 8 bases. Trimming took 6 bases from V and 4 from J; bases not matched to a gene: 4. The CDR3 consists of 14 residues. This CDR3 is CASRSGSGTGELFF. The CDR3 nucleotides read TGTGCCAGCAGGAGCGGGAGTGGCACCGGGGAGCTGTTTTTT.

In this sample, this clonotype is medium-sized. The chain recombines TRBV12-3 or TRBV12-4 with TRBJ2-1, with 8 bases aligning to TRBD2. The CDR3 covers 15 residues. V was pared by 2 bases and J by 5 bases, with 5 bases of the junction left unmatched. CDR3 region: CASSLIAGLDNEQFF. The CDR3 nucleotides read TGTGCCAGCAGTTTAATAGCGGGACTAGACAATGAGCAGTTCTTC.

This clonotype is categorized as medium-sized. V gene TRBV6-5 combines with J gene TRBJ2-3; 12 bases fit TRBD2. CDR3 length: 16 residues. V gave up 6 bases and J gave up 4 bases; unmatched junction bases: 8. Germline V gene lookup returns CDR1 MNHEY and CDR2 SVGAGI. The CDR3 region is CASRLTLAGGSDTQYF. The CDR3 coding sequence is TGTGCCAGCAGATTAACTCTAGCGGGAGGGTCAGATACGCAGTATTTT.

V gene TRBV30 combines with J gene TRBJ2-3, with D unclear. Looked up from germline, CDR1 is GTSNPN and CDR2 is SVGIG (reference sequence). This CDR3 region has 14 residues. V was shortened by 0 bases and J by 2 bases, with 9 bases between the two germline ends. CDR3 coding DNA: TGTGCCTGGAGTGTTACAGAAAACACAGATACGCAGTATTTT. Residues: CAWSVTENTDTQYF.

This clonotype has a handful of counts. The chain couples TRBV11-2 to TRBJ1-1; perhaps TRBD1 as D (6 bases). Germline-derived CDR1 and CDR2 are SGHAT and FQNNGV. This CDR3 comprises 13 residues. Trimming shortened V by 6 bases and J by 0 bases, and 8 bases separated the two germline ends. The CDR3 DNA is TGTGCCAGCAGACAGGGACTGAACACTGAAGCTTTCTTT. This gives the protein CASRQGLNTEAFF.

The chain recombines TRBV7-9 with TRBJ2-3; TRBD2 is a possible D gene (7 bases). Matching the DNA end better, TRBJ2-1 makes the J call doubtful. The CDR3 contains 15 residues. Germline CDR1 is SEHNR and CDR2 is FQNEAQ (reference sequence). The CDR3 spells CASSKGGAFKETQFF. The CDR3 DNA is TGTGCCAGCAGTAAAGGGGGGGCTTTCAAGGAGACCCAGTTCTTC.

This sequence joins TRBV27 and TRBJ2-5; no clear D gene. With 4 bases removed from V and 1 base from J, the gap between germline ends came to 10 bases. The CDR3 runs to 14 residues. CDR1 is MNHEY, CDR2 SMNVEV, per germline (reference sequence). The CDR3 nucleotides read TGTGCCAGCAGTTCCTCCACAGCCCAAGAGACCCAGTACTTC. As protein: CASSSSTAQETQYF.

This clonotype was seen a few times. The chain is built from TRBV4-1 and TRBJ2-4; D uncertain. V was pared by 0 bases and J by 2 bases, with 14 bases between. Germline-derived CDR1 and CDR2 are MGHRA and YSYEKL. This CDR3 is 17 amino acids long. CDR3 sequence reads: CASSQDFTSQPKNIQYF. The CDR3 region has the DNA TGCGCCAGCAGCCAAGATTTCACTTCACAACCCAAAAACATTCAGTACTTC.

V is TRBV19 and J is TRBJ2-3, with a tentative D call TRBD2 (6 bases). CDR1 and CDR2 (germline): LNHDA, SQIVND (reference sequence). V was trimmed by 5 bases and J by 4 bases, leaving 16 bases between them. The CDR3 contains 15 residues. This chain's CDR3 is CASSASGWDPDTQYF. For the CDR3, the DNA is TGTGCCAGTAGTGCCAGCGGGTGGGACCCAGATACGCAGTATTTT.

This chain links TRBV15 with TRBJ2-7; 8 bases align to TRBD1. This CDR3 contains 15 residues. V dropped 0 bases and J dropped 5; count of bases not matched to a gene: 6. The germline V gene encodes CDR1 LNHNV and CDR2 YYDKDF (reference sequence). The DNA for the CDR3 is TGTGCCACCAGCAGAGAACTCAGACAGGGGAACGAGCAGTACTTC. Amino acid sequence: CATSRELRQGNEQYF.

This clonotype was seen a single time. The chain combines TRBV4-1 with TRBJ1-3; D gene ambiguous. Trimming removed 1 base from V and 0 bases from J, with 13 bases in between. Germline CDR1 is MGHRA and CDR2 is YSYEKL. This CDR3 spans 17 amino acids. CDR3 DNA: TGCGCCAGCAGCCAAGGGGCCCGGACGCTCTCTGGAAACACCATATATTTT. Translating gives CASSQGARTLSGNTIYF.

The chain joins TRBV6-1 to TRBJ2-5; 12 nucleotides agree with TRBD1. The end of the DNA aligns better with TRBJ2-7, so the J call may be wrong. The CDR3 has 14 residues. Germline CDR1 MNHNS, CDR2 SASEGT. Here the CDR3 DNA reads TGTGCCAGCAACCGGGACAGGGGGCGCTACGAGCAGTACTTC. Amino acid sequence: CASNRDRGRYEQYF.

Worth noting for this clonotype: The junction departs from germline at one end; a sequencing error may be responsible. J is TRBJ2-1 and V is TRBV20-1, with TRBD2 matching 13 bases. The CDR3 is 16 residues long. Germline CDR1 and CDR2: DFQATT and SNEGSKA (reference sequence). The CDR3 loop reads CSARVVGLAGSNEQFF. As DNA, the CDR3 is TGCAGTGCGAGAGTGGTGGGACTAGCGGGATCTAATGAGCAGTTCTTC.

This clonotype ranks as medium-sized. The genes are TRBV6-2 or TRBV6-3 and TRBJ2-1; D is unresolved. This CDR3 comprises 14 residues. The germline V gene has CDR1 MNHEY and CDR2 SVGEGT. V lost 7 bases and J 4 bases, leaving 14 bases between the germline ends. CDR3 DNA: TGTGCCAGCACCGCGACCGGTCGATACAATGAGCAGTTCTTC. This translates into CASTATGRYNEQFF.

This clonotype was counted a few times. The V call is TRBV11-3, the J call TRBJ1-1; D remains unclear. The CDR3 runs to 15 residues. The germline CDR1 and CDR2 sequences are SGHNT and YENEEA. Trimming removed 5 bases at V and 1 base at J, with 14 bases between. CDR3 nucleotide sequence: TGTGCCAGCAGCCCCCGATTCGGGTCGAACACTGAAGCTTTCTTT. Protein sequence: CASSPRFGSNTEAFF.

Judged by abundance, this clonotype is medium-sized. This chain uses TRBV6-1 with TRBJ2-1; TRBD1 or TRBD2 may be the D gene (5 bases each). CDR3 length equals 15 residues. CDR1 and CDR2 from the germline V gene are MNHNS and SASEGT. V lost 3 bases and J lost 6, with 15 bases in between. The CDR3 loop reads CASSDGHSRGNEQFF. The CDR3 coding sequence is TGTGCCAGCAGTGACGGACATAGTCGGGGCAATGAGCAGTTCTTC.

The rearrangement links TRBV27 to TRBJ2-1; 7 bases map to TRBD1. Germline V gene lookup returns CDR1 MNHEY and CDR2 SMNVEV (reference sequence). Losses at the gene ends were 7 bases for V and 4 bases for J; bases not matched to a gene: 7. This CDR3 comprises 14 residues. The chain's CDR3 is CASIPPDRYNEQFF. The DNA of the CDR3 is TGTGCCAGCATCCCTCCGGACAGGTACAATGAGCAGTTCTTC.

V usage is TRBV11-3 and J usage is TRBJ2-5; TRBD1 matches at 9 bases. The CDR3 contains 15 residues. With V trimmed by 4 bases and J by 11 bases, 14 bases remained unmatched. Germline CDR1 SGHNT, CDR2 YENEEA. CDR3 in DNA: TGTGCCAGCAGCTACCGTTCGGGACAGGGCCATGAGCAGTACTTC. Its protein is CASSYRSGQGHEQYF.

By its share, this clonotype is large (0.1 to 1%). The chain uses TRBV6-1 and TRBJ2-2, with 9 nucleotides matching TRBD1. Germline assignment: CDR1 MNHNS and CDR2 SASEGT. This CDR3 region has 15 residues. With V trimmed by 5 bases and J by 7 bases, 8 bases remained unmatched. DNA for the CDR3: TGTGCCAGCAGTCGCACAGGGGGCGAGGTCGGGGAGCTGTTTTTT. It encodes CASSRTGGEVGELFF.

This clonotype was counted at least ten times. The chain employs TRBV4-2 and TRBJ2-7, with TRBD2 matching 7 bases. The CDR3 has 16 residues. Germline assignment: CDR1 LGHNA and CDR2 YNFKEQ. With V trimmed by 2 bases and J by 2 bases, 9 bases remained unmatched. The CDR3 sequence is CASSQLLALYTYEQYF. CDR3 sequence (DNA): TGTGCCAGCAGCCAACTACTAGCGCTTTACACCTACGAGCAGTACTTC.

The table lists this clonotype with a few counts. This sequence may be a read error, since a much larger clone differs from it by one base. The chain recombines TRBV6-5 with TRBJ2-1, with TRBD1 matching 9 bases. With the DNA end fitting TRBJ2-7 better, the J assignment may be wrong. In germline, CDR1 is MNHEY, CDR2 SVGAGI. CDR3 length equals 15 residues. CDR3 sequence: CASSSTGTGMDEQYF. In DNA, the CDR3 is TGTGCCAGCAGTTCAACCGGGACAGGGATGGATGAGCAGTACTTC.

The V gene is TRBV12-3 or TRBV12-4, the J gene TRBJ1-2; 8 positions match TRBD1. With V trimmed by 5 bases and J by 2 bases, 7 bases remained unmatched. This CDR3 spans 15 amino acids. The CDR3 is CASSLRQGRNYGYTF. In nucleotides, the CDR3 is TGTGCCAGCAGTCTTCGACAGGGGAGAAACTATGGCTACACCTTC.

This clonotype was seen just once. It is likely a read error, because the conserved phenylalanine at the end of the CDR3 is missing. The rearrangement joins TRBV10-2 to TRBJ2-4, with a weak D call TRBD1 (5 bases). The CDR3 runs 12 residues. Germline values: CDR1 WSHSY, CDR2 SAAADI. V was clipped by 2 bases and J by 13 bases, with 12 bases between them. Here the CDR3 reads CASSEMTDTQYL. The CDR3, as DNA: TGCGCCAGCAGTGAGATGACAGATACGCAGTACCTC.

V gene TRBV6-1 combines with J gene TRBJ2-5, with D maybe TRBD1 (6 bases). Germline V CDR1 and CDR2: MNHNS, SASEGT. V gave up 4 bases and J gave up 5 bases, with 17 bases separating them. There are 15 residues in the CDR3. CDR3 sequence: CASSGMDSGWETQYF. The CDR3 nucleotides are TGTGCCAGCAGTGGGATGGACAGTGGGTGGGAGACCCAGTACTTC.

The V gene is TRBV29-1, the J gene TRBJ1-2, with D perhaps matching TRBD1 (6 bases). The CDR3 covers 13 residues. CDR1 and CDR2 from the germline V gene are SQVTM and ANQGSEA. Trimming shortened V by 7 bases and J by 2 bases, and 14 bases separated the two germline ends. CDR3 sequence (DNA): TGCAGCGCTTACGAGCAGGGGAACTATGGCTACACCTTC. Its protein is CSAYEQGNYGYTF.

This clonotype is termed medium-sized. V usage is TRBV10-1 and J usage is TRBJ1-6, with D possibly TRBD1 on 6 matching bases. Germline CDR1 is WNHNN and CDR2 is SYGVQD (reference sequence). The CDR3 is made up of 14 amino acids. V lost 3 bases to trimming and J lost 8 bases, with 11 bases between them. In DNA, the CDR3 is TGCGCCAGCAGTGAAAGGGCAGGGGATTCACCCCTCCACTTT. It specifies CASSERAGDSPLHF.

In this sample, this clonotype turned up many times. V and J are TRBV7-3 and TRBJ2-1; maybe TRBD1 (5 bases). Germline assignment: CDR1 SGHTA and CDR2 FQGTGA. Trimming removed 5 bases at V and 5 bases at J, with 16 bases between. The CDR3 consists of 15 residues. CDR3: CASSPSAGPNNEQFF. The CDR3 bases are TGTGCCAGCAGCCCAAGTGCAGGGCCGAACAATGAGCAGTTCTTC.